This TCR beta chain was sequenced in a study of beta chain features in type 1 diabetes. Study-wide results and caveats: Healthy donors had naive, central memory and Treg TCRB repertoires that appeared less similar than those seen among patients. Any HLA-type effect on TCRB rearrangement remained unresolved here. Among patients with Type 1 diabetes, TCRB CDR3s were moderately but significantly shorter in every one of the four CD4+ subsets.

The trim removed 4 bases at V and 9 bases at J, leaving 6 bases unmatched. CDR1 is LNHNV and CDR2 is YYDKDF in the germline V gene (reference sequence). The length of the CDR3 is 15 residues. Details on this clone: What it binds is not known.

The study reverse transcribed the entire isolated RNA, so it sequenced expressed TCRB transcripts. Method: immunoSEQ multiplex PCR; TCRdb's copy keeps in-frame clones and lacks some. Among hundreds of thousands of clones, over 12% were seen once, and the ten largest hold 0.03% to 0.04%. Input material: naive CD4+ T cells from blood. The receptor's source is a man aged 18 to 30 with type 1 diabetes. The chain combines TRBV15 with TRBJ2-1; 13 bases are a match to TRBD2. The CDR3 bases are TGTGCCACCAGCACCCGGACTAGCGGGAGAGGTGAGCAGTTCTTC. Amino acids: CATSTRTSGRGEQFF. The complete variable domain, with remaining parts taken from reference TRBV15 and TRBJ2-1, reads DAMVIQNPRYQVTQFGKPVTLSCSQTLNHNVMYWYQQKSSQAPKLLFHYYDKDFNNEADTPDNFQSRRPNTSFCFLDIRSPGLGDTAMYLCATSTRTSGRGEQFFGPGTRLTVL.